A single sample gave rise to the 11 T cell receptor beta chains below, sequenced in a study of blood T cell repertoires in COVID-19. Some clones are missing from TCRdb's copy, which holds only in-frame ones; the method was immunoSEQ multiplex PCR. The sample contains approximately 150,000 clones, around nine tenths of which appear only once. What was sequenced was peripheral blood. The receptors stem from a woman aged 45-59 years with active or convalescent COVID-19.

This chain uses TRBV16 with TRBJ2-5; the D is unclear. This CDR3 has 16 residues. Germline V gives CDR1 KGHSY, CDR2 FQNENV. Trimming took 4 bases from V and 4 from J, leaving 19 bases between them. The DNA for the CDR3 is TGTGCCAGCAGCCTACATCGACGGGTTCTAGGAGAGACCCAGTACTTC. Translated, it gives CASSLHRRVLGETQYF. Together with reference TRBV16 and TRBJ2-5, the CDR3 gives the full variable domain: GEEVAQTPKHLVRGEGQKAKLYCAPIKGHSYVFWYQQVLKNEFKFLISFQNENVFDETGMPKERFSAKCLPNSPCSLEIQATKLEDSAVYFCASSLHRRVLGETQYFGPGTRLLVL.

The CDR3 loop is CASSLGHPGNEQFF. The CDR3 DNA reads TGTGCCAGCAGCTTGGGGCACCCGGGGAATGAGCAGTTCTTC. The V and J genes are TRBV5-6 and TRBJ2-1; possibly TRBD2 for D (5 bases). This CDR3 has 14 amino acids. Germline V CDR1 and CDR2: SGHDT, YYEEEE. The V end was cut by 0 bases, the J end by 7 bases, with 11 bases between. Using reference TRBV5-6 and TRBJ2-1 for the parts outside the CDR3, the full variable domain is DAGVTQSPTHLIKTRGQQVTLRCSPKSGHDTVSWYQQALGQGPQFIFQYYEEEERQRGNFPDRFSGHQFPNYSSELNVNALLLGDSALYLCASSLGHPGNEQFFGPGTRLTVL.

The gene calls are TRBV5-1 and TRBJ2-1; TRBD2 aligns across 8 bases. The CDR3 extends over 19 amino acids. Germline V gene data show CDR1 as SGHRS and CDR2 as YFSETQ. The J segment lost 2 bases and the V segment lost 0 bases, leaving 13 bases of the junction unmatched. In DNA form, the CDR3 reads TGCGCCAGCAGCTTGGCGTTTAGCGGGACCCTGAAAACCTACAATGAGCAGTTCTTC. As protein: CASSLAFSGTLKTYNEQFF.

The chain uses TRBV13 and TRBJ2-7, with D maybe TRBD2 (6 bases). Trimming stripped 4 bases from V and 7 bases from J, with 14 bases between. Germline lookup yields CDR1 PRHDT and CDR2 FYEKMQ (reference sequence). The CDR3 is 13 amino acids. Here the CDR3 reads CASSSRLVGEQYF. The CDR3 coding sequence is TGTGCCAGCAGCTCTAGACTAGTAGGTGAGCAGTACTTC. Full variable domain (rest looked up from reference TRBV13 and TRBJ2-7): AAGVIQSPRHLIKEKRETATLKCYPIPRHDTVYWYQQGPGQDPQFLISFYEKMQSDKGSIPDRFSAQQFSDYHSELNMSSLELGDSALYFCASSSRLVGEQYFGPGTRLTVT.

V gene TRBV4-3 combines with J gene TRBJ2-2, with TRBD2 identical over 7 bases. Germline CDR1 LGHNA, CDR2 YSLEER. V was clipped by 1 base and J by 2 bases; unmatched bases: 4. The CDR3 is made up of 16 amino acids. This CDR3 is CASSQVSGLNTGELFF. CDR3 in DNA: TGCGCCAGCAGCCAAGTTAGCGGGCTTAACACCGGGGAGCTGTTTTTT.

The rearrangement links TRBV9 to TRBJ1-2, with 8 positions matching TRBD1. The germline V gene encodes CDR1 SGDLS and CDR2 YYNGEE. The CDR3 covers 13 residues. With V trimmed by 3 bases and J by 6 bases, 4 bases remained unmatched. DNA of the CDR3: TGTGCCAGCAGCGCGGACAGGGCAAATGGCTACACCTTC. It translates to CASSADRANGYTF.

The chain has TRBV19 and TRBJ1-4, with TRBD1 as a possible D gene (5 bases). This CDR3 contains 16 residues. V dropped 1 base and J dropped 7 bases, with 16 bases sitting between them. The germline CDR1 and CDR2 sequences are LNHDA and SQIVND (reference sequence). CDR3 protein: CASSIGAQGLAEKLFF. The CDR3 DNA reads TGTGCCAGTAGTATAGGGGCCCAGGGATTAGCTGAAAAACTGTTTTTT.

In nucleotides, the CDR3 is TGTGCCAGCACCAAGGGACAGTTCCAAGAGACCCAGTACTTC. It codes for CASTKGQFQETQYF. The gene calls are TRBV6-6 and TRBJ2-5; 7 nucleotides match TRBD1. Germline CDR1 is MNHNY and CDR2 is SVGAGI (reference sequence). V trimming: 7 bases; J trimming: 1 base; junction bases outside the gene matches: 6. This CDR3 region has 14 residues.

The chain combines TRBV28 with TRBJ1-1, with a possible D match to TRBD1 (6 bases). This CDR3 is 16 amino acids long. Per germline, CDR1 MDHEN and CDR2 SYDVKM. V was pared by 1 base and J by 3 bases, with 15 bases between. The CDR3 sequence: CASSLSQGAGDTEAFF. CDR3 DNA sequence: TGTGCCAGCAGTTTATCCCAAGGGGCAGGGGACACTGAAGCTTTCTTT.

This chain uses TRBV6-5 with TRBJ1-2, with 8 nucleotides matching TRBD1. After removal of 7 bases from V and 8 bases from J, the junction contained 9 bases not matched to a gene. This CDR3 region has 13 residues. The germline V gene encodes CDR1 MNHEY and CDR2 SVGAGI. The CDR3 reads CASMYRGAGGYTF. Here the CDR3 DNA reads TGTGCCAGCATGTACAGGGGGGCGGGAGGCTACACCTTC.

In DNA, the CDR3 is TGTGCCAGCATCCCTCACGACAGATATAGCAATCAGCCCCAGCATTTT. This sequence encodes CASIPHDRYSNQPQHF. This chain uses TRBV6-6 with TRBJ1-5; D is perhaps TRBD1 (5 bases). Trimming took off 7 bases at V and 0 bases at J, with 16 bases between the two ends. The CDR3 spans 16 residues. CDR1 is MNHNY, CDR2 SVGAGI, per germline (reference sequence).